A single TCR beta chain is shown here with its context. The data belong to a study of cytomegalovirus exposure and HLA in healthy donors. Libraries were prepared by immunoSEQ multiplex PCR; TCRdb keeps only in-frame clonotypes and omits some of them. The sample lists roughly 150,000 clones; approximately 84% were seen once. Sequencing was performed on PBMCs. The sequence came from a man younger than 45 in good health and CMV-seropositive.

CDR3 region: CASSDGTSELSYNEQFF. The DNA of the CDR3 is TGTGCCAGCAGTGACGGTACGTCGGAGCTCTCCTACAATGAGCAGTTCTTC. The rearrangement uses TRBV6-4 and TRBJ2-1; no definite D call. The CDR3 is 17 residues long. Germline CDR1 MRHNA, CDR2 SNTAGT. With 2 bases removed from V and 0 bases from J, the gap between germline ends came to 14 bases.